This T cell receptor (beta chain) comes out of a study of OX40 agonist ivuxolimab in advanced cancers. The overall study: A diagnosis of hepatocellular carcinoma, melanoma, renal cell or head and neck cancer was present in dose-escalation patients.

Findings of the study overall: Expanded peripheral T cell antigen specificity was not determined.

Clones were read by immunoSEQ multiplex PCR, and TCRdb kept only the in-frame ones, dropping some. The data contain 100,000 to 130,000 clones, more than 85% of them singletons. Note on this clone: Its target is unknown.

This receptor was obtained from an adult with an advanced solid tumor such as melanoma, head and neck, liver or kidney cancer. Source: CD4+ or CD8+ T cells sorted from blood, taken in a trial of the OX40 agonist ivuxolimab.

CDR3 DNA sequence: TGTGCCAGTAGTAGCCCTAGGACAGGGGAGGGCAATGAGCAGTTCTTC. Its protein product is CASSSPRTGEGNEQFF. V usage is TRBV19 and J usage is TRBJ2-1; 9 bases match TRBD1. The CDR3 has 16 amino acids. Trimming at V came to 4 bases and at J to 6 bases, leaving 10 bases not matched to a gene. CDR1 and CDR2 (germline): LNHDA, SQIVND (reference sequence).